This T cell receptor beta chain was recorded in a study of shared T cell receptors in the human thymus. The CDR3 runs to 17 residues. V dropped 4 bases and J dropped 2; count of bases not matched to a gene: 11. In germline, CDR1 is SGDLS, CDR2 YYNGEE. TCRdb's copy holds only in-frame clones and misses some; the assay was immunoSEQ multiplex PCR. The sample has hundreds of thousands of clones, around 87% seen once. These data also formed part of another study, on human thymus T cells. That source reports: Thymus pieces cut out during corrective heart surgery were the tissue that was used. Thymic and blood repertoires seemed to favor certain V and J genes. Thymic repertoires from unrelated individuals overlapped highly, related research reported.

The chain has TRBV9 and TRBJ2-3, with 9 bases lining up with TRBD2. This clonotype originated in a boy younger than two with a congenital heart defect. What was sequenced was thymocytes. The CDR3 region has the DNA TGTGCCAGCAGCCCCCGACTAGCGGCCCCTCTCACAGATACGCAGTATTTT. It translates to CASSPRLAAPLTDTQYF.